The 14 T cell receptor beta chains in this list originate from one sample, sequenced in a study of CD8+ T cells in alopecia areata. Following RNA extraction, reverse transcription yielded cDNA that acted as the sequencing template. TCRdb keeps only in-frame clones here, not all; method: immunoSEQ multiplex PCR. The sample consists of over 150,000 clones, 55% to 70% of them appearing once. Indicated treatment: oral pan-JAK inhibitor, 5-10 mg twice daily. This specimen consisted of CD4+ T cells sorted from blood, obtained at week 24, from a patient treated with tofacitinib. The receptors stem from a human donor with alopecia areata.

The V call is TRBV25-1, the J call TRBJ2-7, with 7 bases fitting TRBD2. Germline-derived CDR1 and CDR2 are MGHDK and SYGVNS. V lost 1 base to trimming and J lost 0 bases; unmatched junction nucleotides: 6. CDR3 length: 16 amino acids. This chain's CDR3 is CASSESGRACSYEQYF. The CDR3 nucleotides read TGTGCCAGCAGTGAATCTGGGAGGGCCTGCTCCTACGAGCAGTACTTC.

This rearrangement joins TRBV14 to TRBJ2-1; unclear D gene. Trimming took off 4 bases at V and 6 bases at J, with 19 bases between the two ends. The CDR3 has 16 amino acids. In germline, CDR1 is SGHDN, CDR2 FVKESK. The CDR3: CASSLEPANVFNEQFF. CDR3 coding DNA: TGTGCCAGCAGCCTCGAGCCGGCAAACGTTTTCAATGAGCAGTTCTTC.

The chain couples TRBV29-1 to TRBJ2-6, with D possibly matching TRBD1 (5 bases). This CDR3 is built from 13 residues. V gave up 6 bases and J gave up 0 bases, with 6 bases separating them. The germline V gene encodes CDR1 SQVTM and CDR2 ANQGSEA. This CDR3 is CSVTVSGANVLTF. CDR3 DNA sequence: TGCAGCGTGACAGTCTCTGGGGCCAACGTCCTGACTTTC.

The V gene is TRBV5-4, the J gene TRBJ2-5; the D is unclear. The CDR3 runs to 14 residues. Trimming pared 2 bases from V and 9 bases from J, leaving 17 bases between. CDR1 SGHNT and CDR2 YYREEE come from the germline V gene (reference sequence). The CDR3 sequence: CASSLFTSSRAQYF. The CDR3 DNA reads as TGTGCCAGCAGCTTATTCACCTCCAGTCGCGCCCAGTACTTC.

The chain recombines TRBV30 with TRBJ2-6; no firm D call. The germline V gene has CDR1 GTSNPN and CDR2 SVGIG (reference sequence). The CDR3 covers 14 residues. V was cut by 2 bases and J by 4 bases, with 9 bases left in between. In nucleotides, the CDR3 is TGTGCCTGGAGTTTGCAGGCCGGGGCCAACGTCCTGACTTTC. It specifies CAWSLQAGANVLTF.

The chain employs TRBV13 and TRBJ2-7, with TRBD2 matching 8 bases. In germline, CDR1 is PRHDT, CDR2 FYEKMQ (reference sequence). This CDR3 comprises 15 residues. V gave up 3 bases and J gave up 1 base; unmatched junction bases: 5. CDR3 residues: CASSFNGRGSYEQYF. CDR3 nucleotides: TGTGCCAGCAGCTTCAACGGGAGGGGTTCCTACGAGCAGTACTTC.

This chain links TRBV4-1 with TRBJ2-3; TRBD1 matches 9 bases. The germline CDR1 and CDR2 sequences are MGHRA and YSYEKL. This CDR3 is 17 amino acids long. The ends lost 1 base at V and 0 bases at J; junction bases unmatched: 5. Written as DNA, the CDR3 is TGCGCCAGCAGCCAAGCGTCCGGGACAGGGAGCACAGATACGCAGTATTTT. This codes for CASSQASGTGSTDTQYF.

This chain links TRBV9 with TRBJ2-1, with 10 nucleotides matching TRBD2. Losses at the gene ends were 0 bases for V and 9 bases for J; bases not matched to a gene: 9. Germline V CDR1 and CDR2: SGDLS, YYNGEE. The CDR3 totals 16 residues. In nucleotides, the CDR3 is TGTGCCAGCAGCGTAGATTGGCTAGCGGGAGTCGGTGAGCAGTTCTTC. Translating gives CASSVDWLAGVGEQFF. Using reference TRBV9 and TRBJ2-1 for the parts outside the CDR3, the full variable domain is DSGVTQTPKHLITATGQRVTLRCSPRSGDLSVYWYQQSLDQGLQFLIQYYNGEERAKGNILERFSAQQFPDLHSELNLSSLELGDSALYFCASSVDWLAGVGEQFFGPGTRLTVL.

The DNA for the CDR3 is TGCGCCAGCAGCCAGACATCCAGGGGAACCGGGGAGCTGTTTTTT. This gives the protein CASSQTSRGTGELFF. The chain is built from TRBV4-3 and TRBJ2-2; TRBD1 might be the D (6 bases). Looked up from germline, CDR1 is LGHNA and CDR2 is YSLEER. V lost 3 bases and J 5 bases, leaving 13 bases between the germline ends. The CDR3 has 15 residues.

A few counts support this clone. The gene calls are TRBV10-3 and TRBJ2-3; 11 nucleotides agree with TRBD2. Losses at the gene ends were 0 bases for V and 4 bases for J; bases not matched to a gene: 6. Germline V lookup: CDR1 ENHRY, CDR2 SYGVKD. The CDR3 is made up of 17 amino acids. The CDR3 bases are TGTGCCATCAGTGAGTCGAGCCCGGGACTAGCGGCAGATACGCAGTATTTT. This gives the protein CAISESSPGLAADTQYF.

The chain's CDR3 is CASSIVTDADTQYF. The DNA for the CDR3 is TGTGCCAGTAGTATAGTGACGGATGCAGATACGCAGTATTTT. This chain links TRBV19 with TRBJ2-3; D not certain. Trimming left V 1 base short and J 4 bases short, with 9 bases between. CDR1 is LNHDA and CDR2 is SQIVND in the germline V gene (reference sequence). This CDR3 is 14 amino acids long.

About this clone itself: With a much larger clone just one base away, this may be a read error. This rearrangement joins TRBV7-8 to TRBJ2-5, with D uncertain. Trimming removed 5 bases from V and 0 bases from J, with 1 base in between. The CDR3 has 11 residues. Looked up from germline, CDR1 is SGHVS and CDR2 is FQNEAQ. The CDR3 loop is CASSNQETQYF. The CDR3 DNA sequence: TGTGCCAGCAGCAACCAAGAGACCCAGTACTTC.

This sequence joins TRBV4-1 and TRBJ1-1, with 7 bases lining up with TRBD1. The CDR3 runs to 16 residues. V was pared by 1 base and J by 1 base, with 6 bases of the junction left unmatched. The germline V gene encodes CDR1 MGHRA and CDR2 YSYEKL. CDR3 nucleotides: TGCGCCAGCAGCCAAGTTTACAGGGGAGCGAACACTGAAGCTTTCTTT. Encoded protein: CASSQVYRGANTEAFF.

This sequence joins TRBV6-5 and TRBJ2-7, with D tentatively TRBD1 or TRBD2 (5 bases each). This CDR3 comprises 15 residues. CDR1 is MNHEY, CDR2 SVGAGI, per germline. The V end was cut by 6 bases, the J end by 3 bases, with 18 bases between. CDR3 in amino acids: CASSRVGEMGYEQYF. Here the CDR3 DNA reads TGTGCCAGCAGCCGCGTGGGGGAGATGGGCTACGAGCAGTACTTC.